The sequence of this T cell receptor (beta chain) was determined in a study of cytomegalovirus exposure and HLA in healthy donors. The study's findings and limits: As confirmed in vitro, a few CMV-associated chains were specific for CMV antigens.

About this clone: The antigen is unknown.

Use of 60 Vbeta and 13 Jbeta primers characterized the PCR. TCRdb keeps only in-frame clones here, not all; method: immunoSEQ multiplex PCR. The profile shows nearly 110,000 clones, 60% to 80% of them singletons. The TCR sequence derives from a young man in good health and CMV-seronegative. Sequenced: PBMCs.

For the CDR3, the DNA is TGTGCCAGCAGCGTAGCTCCCCAGGGGACCTACGAGCAGTACTTC. Translated, it gives CASSVAPQGTYEQYF. This chain connects TRBV9 to TRBJ2-7; TRBD1 is a possible D gene (6 bases). The CDR3 sequence is 15 residues long. CDR1 is SGDLS, CDR2 YYNGEE, per germline. V was shortened by 0 bases and J by 2 bases, with 12 bases between the two germline ends. Complete variable domain (other parts from reference TRBV9 and TRBJ2-7): DSGVTQTPKHLITATGQRVTLRCSPRSGDLSVYWYQQSLDQGLQFLIQYYNGEERAKGNILERFSAQQFPDLHSELNLSSLELGDSALYFCASSVAPQGTYEQYFGPGTRLTVT.